Only one count was recorded for the clone carrying this T cell receptor beta chain. An amount of RNA that ranged from roughly 0.45 to 1 ug was reverse transcribed with random hexamers. TCRdb called the immunoSEQ multiplex PCR reads again in MiXCR, with one record for every CDR3 protein. Seen here are hundreds of thousands of distinct CDR3 sequences, 85% to 95% observed once, and the top ten hold approximately 0.081%. The data stem from a study of CD8 T cells in Susac syndrome. Through negative isolation, CD4+ and CD8+ T cells were obtained, while TEMRA cells were enriched using FACS. CDR3 size: 14 residues. Between the trimmed V and J ends, which lost 3 bases and 1 base, there was a span of 8 bases. In germline, CDR1 is LGHDT, CDR2 YNNKEL (reference sequence).

V gene TRBV3-1 combines with J gene TRBJ2-3; D uncertain. The sequence was obtained from a human donor with multiple sclerosis. The sample taken for sequencing was CD4+ T cells from PBMCs. The CDR3 DNA reads as TGTGCCAGCAGCCAGGGCCCGGGCACAGATACGCAGTATTTT. Translating it yields CASSQGPGTDTQYF.